This T cell receptor (beta chain) was recorded in a study of T cells in Graves' hyperthyroidism and ophthalmopathy. Study-wide points: Most thyroid clonotypes with frequency above 0.001 were detected in blood. The model anticipated ophthalmopathy a median about six months pre-onset.

RNA transcripts gave rise to amplified TCR beta CDR3 regions. The primer set for the first-round RT-PCR of the TCR CDR3 was HTBI. TCRdb independently ran MiXCR on the multiplex PCR reads; one entry per CDR3 protein. The data contain around 340,000 distinct CDR3 sequences, roughly 15% of them seen just once; the ten biggest clones take up approximately 35%. CDR3 length equals 15 residues. Germline CDR1 is SGHTA and CDR2 is FQGNSA. V was trimmed by 3 bases and J by 5 bases, leaving 15 bases between them. This clonotype was seen repeatedly, ten times or more. Its antigen remains unknown. Diagnoses were made from clinical symptoms, serum measures (thyroxine and TRAb), thyroid ultrasound and orbital computed tomography. A roughly 10 ml volume of fresh peripheral blood provided the PBMCs.

The sequenced material came from blood. The rearrangement uses TRBV7-2 and TRBJ2-3; D perhaps matches TRBD2 (5 bases). The receptor comes from a man aged 30-40 years with Graves' hyperthyroidism. Here the CDR3 reads CASSFREGVLDTQYF. The DNA of the CDR3 is TGTGCCAGCAGCTTTAGAGAGGGCGTTTTAGATACGCAGTATTTT. The full variable domain, rest sourced from reference TRBV7-2 and TRBJ2-3, is GAGVSQSPSNKVTEKGKDVELRCDPISGHTALYWYRQSLGQGLEFLIYFQGNSAPDKSGLPSDRFSAERTGGSVSTLTIQRTQQEDSAVYLCASSFREGVLDTQYFGPGTRLTVL.